This T cell receptor (beta chain) was retrieved from a study of blood T cell repertoires in COVID-19 (TCRdb year 2020). Looking at the study overall: Samples covering the acute and convalescent phases of COVID-19 were provided by collaborators in the United States, Italy and Spain. The prospective study material was composed of cDNA or gDNA derived from T cells, B-cell-depleted T cells, or PBMCs. The dataset comprised deeply sampled blood TCRbeta repertoires from subjects exposed to, actively infected with, or recovered from COVID-19. The repertoires were released in a freely available public database intended as a resource for research on the immune response to SARS-CoV-2. The samples were drawn from the first 160 participants of the ongoing ImmuneRACE study and from 950 to 1,500 subjects provided by 6 global collaborators. The sample metadata nearly always contained a de-identified subject ID, COVID-19 status, age in years and sex. Where HLA class I and class II types were available, the types were taken from metadata supplied by the sample provider, not from assay-based typing.

The immunoSEQ Assay, a bias-controlled multiplex PCR, was used to amplify TCRbeta CDR3 regions from genomic DNA. The study's processing was this. The number of nucleated cells in each sample was estimated by amplification of reference gene primers within the assay. Sequence reads were collapsed and filtered to measure the absolute abundance of every unique TCRbeta CDR3 rearrangement. Productive Simpson clonality was computed per sample as the square root of Simpson's diversity index over productive rearrangements. TCRdb obtained this table from immuneACCESS and retained in-frame rearrangements with V and J assigned. These tables miss some clones; where compared with another copy, unresolved V genes account for less than half of the shortfall, and the remainder is unexplained. V, J and clone size reflect that table, while D and trimming were determined from the DNA. The sample table holds under 130,000 clones, of which almost 90% were seen once. The ten largest clones add up to approximately 3.7% of the sample.

The germline V gene gives CDR1 as SQVTM and CDR2 as ANQGSEA. V is shortened by 0 bases, J by 3 bases, and the region joining them spans 11 bases. The CDR3 goes from the cysteine to the phenylalanine over 14 residues. The retained sequence is limited to the CDR3, 42 bases, with the frame set at the first base. As to this clone: Its antigen has not been determined. The sample holds no much larger clone one base away, and base qualities are not on file.

Whole blood was collected in K2EDTA tubes by collaborating institutions according to the institutions' own protocols. For TCRbeta analysis, collaborator samples were shipped as frozen whole blood, as isolated PBMCs, or as DNA extracted from either sample type. Overall study results and their limits: How much clinical and demographic metadata was included differed by source and by participant, and the metadata was provided uncurated.

This clonotype was sampled from a human donor in a cohort sampled during active COVID-19. The chain is assembled from TRBV29-1 and TRBJ1-2; TRBD1 might be the D gene, on 5 matching bases. Sequencing was carried out using peripheral blood. The CDR3 region has the sequence CSVEDTGGDYGYTF. Read as DNA, the sequence is TGCAGCGTTGAAGATACGGGGGGAGACTATGGCTACACCTTC.